Below, 13 T cell receptor beta chains from the same sample are listed, as sequenced in a study of blood T cell repertoires in COVID-19. Clones were sequenced by immunoSEQ multiplex PCR, and TCRdb holds only the in-frame ones, with some missing. The sample contains under 65,000 clones, 90% of which appear only once. The sequenced sample was peripheral blood. Source of these receptors: a man older than 75 with acute or convalescent COVID-19.

This CDR3 reads CAWSRGDNEQFF. CDR3 sequence (DNA): TGTGCCTGGAGCCGGGGGGACAATGAGCAGTTCTTC. This chain connects TRBV30 to TRBJ2-1; TRBD2 matches 7 bases. Trimming at V came to 3 bases and at J to 5 bases, leaving 1 base not matched to a gene. This CDR3 has 12 residues. CDR1 GTSNPN and CDR2 SVGIG come from the germline V gene (reference sequence).

CDR3 nucleotide sequence: TGTGCCAGCACCCGGGACAGGGTGGTTCAGCCCCAGCATTTT. It specifies CASTRDRVVQPQHF. The chain is built from TRBV6-5 and TRBJ1-5; 9 bases align to TRBD1. This CDR3 has 14 amino acids. The junction had 7 bases not matched to a gene; V was cut back by 7 bases and J by 6 bases. Per the germline V gene, CDR1 is MNHEY and CDR2 is SVGAGI.

This chain uses TRBV5-1 with TRBJ2-7; the D gene is possibly TRBD1 (5 bases). Germline V gene lookup returns CDR1 SGHRS and CDR2 YFSETQ. The length of the CDR3 is 14 residues. V was cut by 0 bases and J by 5 bases, with 12 bases left in between. CDR3 in DNA: TGCGCCAGCAGCTTGGGGGCAGGGCCCGACGAGCAGTACTTC. As protein: CASSLGAGPDEQYF.

The chain recombines TRBV18 with TRBJ1-1, with 11 positions matching TRBD1. CDR1 is KGHSH, CDR2 LQKENI, per germline. The junction had 3 bases not matched to a gene; V was cut back by 0 bases and J by 0 bases. The CDR3 totals 17 residues. CDR3 DNA: TGTGCCAGCTCACCACCTTGGACAGGGGGCATGAACACTGAAGCTTTCTTT. Translation: CASSPPWTGGMNTEAFF.

The rearrangement uses TRBV7-9 and TRBJ2-5, with 13 bases that match TRBD2. The germline V gene has CDR1 SEHNR and CDR2 FQNEAQ (reference sequence). Unmatched junction bases numbered 3, after V lost 4 bases and J lost 7 bases. The CDR3 sequence is 14 residues long. The CDR3 protein is CASSSGTSGVTQYF. The CDR3 DNA reads as TGTGCCAGCAGCTCGGGGACTAGCGGGGTGACCCAGTACTTC.

The chain recombines TRBV7-2 with TRBJ1-2, with 10 bases lining up with TRBD1. Germline CDR1 reads SGHTA; CDR2 reads FQGNSA. V gave up 7 bases and J gave up 8 bases; unmatched junction bases: 13. The CDR3 has 15 residues. Here the CDR3 reads CASTAWGGQGDGYTF. Written as DNA, the CDR3 is TGTGCCAGCACCGCGTGGGGCGGACAGGGGGACGGCTACACCTTC.

This clone occurred a few times. V usage is TRBV19 and J usage is TRBJ2-2, with D maybe TRBD1 (5 bases). The CDR3 loop spans 14 amino acids. Per the germline V gene, CDR1 is LNHDA and CDR2 is SQIVND (reference sequence). Trimming took off 6 bases at V and 6 bases at J, with 14 bases between the two ends. The CDR3 DNA follows: TGTGCCAGTAGCTCAACCCCCAGGGCCGGGGAGCTGTTTTTT. Translating gives CASSSTPRAGELFF.

The V call is TRBV30, the J call TRBJ1-6; D call uncertain. Trimming shortened V by 3 bases and J by 5 bases, and 14 bases separated the two germline ends. Germline V lookup: CDR1 GTSNPN, CDR2 SVGIG (reference sequence). The CDR3 length is 15 residues. In DNA form, the CDR3 reads TGTGCCTGGAGCGGCGTTTTGGGCCATAATTCACCCCTCCACTTT. Its translation: CAWSGVLGHNSPLHF.

The genes are TRBV19 and TRBJ2-3; 9 bases align to TRBD1. The CDR3 spans 15 residues. Trimming removed 3 bases from V and 5 bases from J; junction bases left unmatched: 6. CDR1 is LNHDA and CDR2 is SQIVND in the germline V gene (reference sequence). This chain's CDR3 is CASSMGGTGKDTQYF. The CDR3, as DNA: TGTGCCAGTAGTATGGGAGGGACAGGGAAAGATACGCAGTATTTT.

The chain joins TRBV4-2 to TRBJ2-5; D unresolved. V was clipped by 0 bases and J by 7 bases, with 15 bases between them. The germline V gene has CDR1 LGHNA and CDR2 YNFKEQ. The CDR3 extends over 15 amino acids. Here the CDR3 DNA reads TGTGCCAGCAGCCAAGATTGGTCCACAGCAGGGACCCAGTACTTC. Its protein is CASSQDWSTAGTQYF.

The V gene is TRBV7-9, the J gene TRBJ2-5; TRBD2 aligns across 8 bases. Germline V gene data show CDR1 as SEHNR and CDR2 as FQNEAQ (reference sequence). Trimming removed 1 base from V and 4 bases from J; junction bases left unmatched: 8. CDR3 length: 16 residues. CDR3: CASSLDNTGGRETQYF. In DNA, the CDR3 is TGTGCCAGCAGCTTAGATAATACGGGGGGGCGAGAGACCCAGTACTTC.

The gene calls are TRBV5-1 and TRBJ2-5; 9 bases match TRBD2. From germline, CDR1 is SGHRS and CDR2 YFSETQ. After removal of 1 base from V and 3 bases from J, the junction contained 16 bases not matched to a gene. The CDR3 has 19 residues. The CDR3 reads CASSLNPSGALGFEETQYF. The DNA for the CDR3 is TGCGCCAGCAGCTTGAATCCTAGCGGGGCTTTAGGCTTTGAAGAGACCCAGTACTTC.

The chain has TRBV10-3 and TRBJ2-7; 9 bases map to TRBD2. Germline CDR1 is ENHRY and CDR2 is SYGVKD. Germline trimming cut 11 bases from V and 2 bases from J; bases unmatched to any gene: 7. The CDR3 is made up of 13 amino acids. This CDR3 is CASTAGGTYEQYF. CDR3 nucleotide sequence: TGTGCCTCTACCGCGGGGGGGACCTACGAGCAGTACTTC.